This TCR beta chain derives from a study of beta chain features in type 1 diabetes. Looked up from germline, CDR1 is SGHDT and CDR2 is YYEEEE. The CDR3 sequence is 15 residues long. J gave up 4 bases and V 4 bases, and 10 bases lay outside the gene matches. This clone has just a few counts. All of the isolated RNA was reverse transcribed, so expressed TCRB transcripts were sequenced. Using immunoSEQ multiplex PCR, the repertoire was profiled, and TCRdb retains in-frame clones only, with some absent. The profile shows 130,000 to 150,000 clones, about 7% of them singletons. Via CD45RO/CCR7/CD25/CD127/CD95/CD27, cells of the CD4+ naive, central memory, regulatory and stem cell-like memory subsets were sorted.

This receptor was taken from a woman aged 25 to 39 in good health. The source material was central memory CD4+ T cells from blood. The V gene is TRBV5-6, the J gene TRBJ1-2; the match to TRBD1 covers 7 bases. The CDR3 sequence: CASSPQGSGGYGYTF. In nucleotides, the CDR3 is TGTGCCAGCAGCCCACAGGGGTCTGGCGGCTATGGCTACACCTTC.